The 3 T cell receptor beta chains in this list originate from one sample, sequenced in a study of Tregs in tolerant kidney transplant recipients (dated by TCRdb to between 2019 and 2020). Related donors were used in the transplants with nonmyeloablative bone marrow transplantation, and mixed chimerism was transient in the human trials. Library prep was done by the immunoSEQ multiplex PCR assay. Imported from immuneACCESS, the table was reduced by TCRdb to in-frame sequences with V and J called. These copies leave out some clones; in studies compared against another copy, an unresolved V gene accounts for under half, and the cause of the remainder is not known. This sample is represented by about 81,000 clones; roughly 90% of them were singletons. Together, the top ten hold around 1.4% of the sample. The specimen was CD4+ T cells from blood (PBMCs), collected 24 months after the transplant. The source of these receptors is a human patient who received a combined kidney and bone marrow transplant. After a transplant, the graft donor may have provided part of the T cells.

The chain joins TRBV5-1 to TRBJ2-6; a possible D gene is TRBD2 (6 bases). V gave up 3 bases and J gave up 3 bases, with 13 bases separating them. Germline assignment: CDR1 SGHRS and CDR2 YFSETQ. The CDR3 is 16 residues long. DNA for the CDR3: TGCGCCAGCAGCTCGGGGGTGTCAATTGGGGCCAACGTCCTGACTTTC. Translation: CASSSGVSIGANVLTF.

About this clone itself: The germline gene is not matched at one end of the junction; a read error may be the cause. The CDR3 reads CASSRGGGNTEVFF. The CDR3 region has the DNA TGTGCCAGCAGCCGCGGGGGAGGGAACACTGAAGTTTTCTTT. The genes are TRBV11-3 and TRBJ1-1; tentative D call: TRBD1 (5 bases). CDR1 SGHNT and CDR2 YENEEA come from the germline V gene. This CDR3 comprises 14 residues.

This clone was detected only a few times. The gene calls are TRBV10-3 and TRBJ1-4; no reliable D call. Germline loops: CDR1 ENHRY, CDR2 SYGVKD. Trimming took 6 bases from V and 2 from J, leaving 4 bases between them. The CDR3 has 12 amino acids. Written as DNA, the CDR3 is TGTGCCATCAGGGGCACTAATGAAAAACTGTTTTTT. It codes for CAIRGTNEKLFF.